A selection of T cell receptor beta chains follows, all from one sample in a study of T cell changes during pregnancy in multiple sclerosis. Produced via immunoSEQ multiplex PCR; TCRdb's table is partial and in-frame only. This table has approximately 28,000 clones, under 90% appearing once. This specimen was CD8+ T cells from peripheral blood mononuclear cells, taken after pregnancy. Receptor source: a female donor with multiple sclerosis, enrolled in a pregnancy study. CDR3s include the opening cysteine and the closing phenylalanine or tryptophan. A D gene is named only where the DNA matches it firmly. Expanded clones get a size class; other rows say once, few or many, or leave the size out.

D gene	V gene	clone size	J gene	CDR3 protein	CDR3 DNA
.	TRBV25-1	.	TRBJ1-1	CASGGWGAEAFF	TGTGCCAGCGGGGGGTGGGGGGCTGAAGCTTTCTTT
.	TRBV18	few	TRBJ1-1	CASSPTGNTEAFF	TGTGCCAGCTCACCAACAGGGAACACTGAAGCTTTCTTT
.	TRBV7-9	once	TRBJ1-3	CASSLAGAGNTIYF	TGTGCCAGCAGCTTAGCAGGGGCTGGAAACACCATATATTTT
.	TRBV25-1	.	TRBJ1-5	CASRPGEGGNQPQHF	TGTGCCAGCAGGCCAGGGGAAGGCGGCAATCAGCCCCAGCATTTT
TRBD1	TRBV4-1	.	TRBJ1-2	CASSLGQYYGYTF	TGCGCCAGCAGCCTGGGACAGTACTATGGCTACACCTTC
.	TRBV7-9	.	TRBJ1-2	CASSFVLPGPTNYGYTF	TGTGCCAGCAGCTTTGTCTTGCCAGGGCCCACTAACTATGGCTACACCTTC
.	TRBV4-1	.	TRBJ1-1	CASSLLRGLNTEAFF	TGCGCCAGCAGCCTTTTACGGGGATTGAACACTGAAGCTTTCTTT
.	TRBV5-1	.	TRBJ1-6	CASSLTGYNSPLHF	TGCGCCAGCAGCTTGACAGGATATAATTCACCCCTCCACTTT
TRBD2	TRBV19	few	TRBJ2-5	CASTPSGGTGGWAQYF	TGTGCCAGTACCCCTAGCGGGGGGACCGGTGGTTGGGCCCAGTACTTC
.	TRBV6-1	once	TRBJ1-5	CASSEGSYQPQHF	TGTGCCAGCAGTGAAGGGAGTTATCAGCCCCAGCATTTT
.	TRBV7-9	.	TRBJ2-7	CASSLARRPSYEQYF	TGTGCCAGCAGCTTAGCGCGGCGCCCCTCTTACGAGCAGTACTTC
.	TRBV6-1	.	TRBJ2-7	CASSEALGSTYEQYF	TGTGCCAGCAGTGAAGCGCTGGGCAGCACCTACGAGCAGTACTTC
.	TRBV27	.	TRBJ2-1	CASSLVGGLYNEQFF	TGTGCCAGCAGTTTAGTTGGCGGCCTATACAATGAGCAGTTCTTC
.	TRBV6-4	.	TRBJ1-2	CASRGPRGYTF	TGTGCCAGCAGGGGTCCGCGGGGCTACACCTTC
TRBD1	TRBV5-4	.	TRBJ2-3	CASSLATGQSYTDTQYF	TGTGCCAGCAGCTTGGCGACGGGACAGAGCTACACAGATACGCAGTATTTT
.	TRBV6-1	.	TRBJ1-1	CATYGGDEAFF	TGTGCCACCTATGGCGGGGATGAAGCTTTCTTT
TRBD2	TRBV6-1	.	TRBJ2-3	CASSEWGLAGEEDTQYF	TGTGCCAGCAGTGAATGGGGACTAGCGGGGGAGGAGGATACGCAGTATTTT
.	TRBV6-5	medium-sized	TRBJ1-2	CASRTQGSLGYTF	TGTGCCAGCAGAACCCAGGGGTCCCTTGGCTACACCTTC
TRBD2	TRBV4-2	.	TRBJ2-1	CASSQEGLAGGEQFF	TGTGCCAGCAGCCAAGAGGGACTAGCGGGGGGTGAGCAGTTCTTC
TRBD1	TRBV6-7	.	TRBJ1-5	CARPLRDRGGAQPQHF	TGTGCCCGCCCCCTCCGGGACAGGGGAGGAGCTCAGCCCCAGCATTTT
.	TRBV5-6	.	TRBJ2-5	CASSLEEARGETQYF	TGTGCCAGCAGCTTGGAGGAGGCCCGAGGGGAGACCCAGTACTTC
.	TRBV10-3	.	TRBJ2-7	CAMGTYGAVGEQYF	TGTGCCATGGGGACTTATGGGGCGGTGGGTGAGCAGTACTTC
.	TRBV6-5	.	TRBJ1-2	CASSYSAGAHYGYTF	TGTGCCAGCAGTTATTCGGCAGGGGCACACTATGGCTACACCTTC
.	TRBV6-4	few	TRBJ2-1	CASSVGNNEQFF	TGTGCCAGCAGTGTTGGCAACAATGAGCAGTTCTTC
TRBD1	TRBV7-9	once	TRBJ2-7	CASESSYRGYEQYF	TGTGCCAGCGAAAGCTCGTACAGGGGTTACGAGCAGTACTTC
TRBD1	TRBV7-9	.	TRBJ1-2	CASSPWTGDYGYTF	TGTGCCAGCAGCCCTTGGACAGGGGACTATGGCTACACCTTC
.	TRBV19	.	TRBJ1-5	CASSIVQGNNQPQHF	TGTGCCAGTAGTATAGTCCAGGGTAACAATCAGCCCCAGCATTTT
TRBD2	TRBV5-5	.	TRBJ2-3	CASSSGTSGTDTQYF	TGTGCCAGCAGTTCCGGGACTAGCGGCACAGATACGCAGTATTTT
.	TRBV27	.	TRBJ2-5	CASLSGQTQYF	TGTGCCAGCCTTTCAGGGCAGACCCAGTACTTC
TRBD1	TRBV7-9	.	TRBJ1-2	CASSQYRTGVGYTF	TGTGCCAGCAGCCAATACAGGACAGGGGTCGGCTACACCTTC
.	TRBV7-9	.	TRBJ2-2	CASNSRELFF	TGTGCCAGCAACTCTAGGGAGCTGTTTTTT
TRBD1	TRBV5-1	.	TRBJ2-1	CASSLTGGIDEQFF	TGCGCCAGCAGCTTGACAGGGGGCATCGATGAGCAGTTCTTC
TRBD2	TRBV5-1	.	TRBJ2-3	CASSFRGGAADTQYF	TGCGCCAGCAGCTTCCGCGGGGGGGCGGCAGATACGCAGTATTTT
TRBD1	TRBV4-1	.	TRBJ1-1	CASSIHYRGLSTEAFF	TGCGCCAGCAGTATACACTACAGGGGTCTGAGCACTGAAGCTTTCTTT
TRBD1	TRBV12-5	few	TRBJ2-7	CASGFRDSARYEQYF	TGTGCTAGTGGTTTCCGGGACAGTGCCCGCTACGAGCAGTACTTC
TRBD1	TRBV4-1	.	TRBJ2-7	CASSHAPGQGLEQYF	TGCGCCAGCAGCCATGCTCCGGGACAGGGACTCGAGCAGTACTTC
.	TRBV6-1	.	TRBJ2-2	CASSELRSGELFF	TGTGCCAGCAGTGAACTTCGGTCCGGGGAGCTGTTTTTT
.	TRBV10-3	.	TRBJ2-3	CAISDGEGLTDTQYF	TGTGCCATCAGTGATGGTGAGGGATTAACAGATACGCAGTATTTT
TRBD2	TRBV7-3	.	TRBJ2-2	CASSFTSGGAAGELFF	TGTGCCAGCAGCTTTACTAGCGGGGGGGCCGCCGGGGAGCTGTTTTTT
TRBD2	TRBV7-9	few	TRBJ2-1	CASIISGMNYNEQFF	TGTGCCAGCATCATTAGCGGGATGAACTACAATGAGCAGTTCTTC
.	TRBV18	.	TRBJ1-2	CASSPGKGEEYGYTF	TGTGCCAGCTCACCAGGGAAGGGAGAGGAGTATGGCTACACCTTC
TRBD2	TRBV28	.	TRBJ2-7	CASSTRLAGIHYEQYF	TGTGCCAGCAGTACACGACTAGCGGGGATACACTACGAGCAGTACTTC
.	TRBV19	.	TRBJ2-7	CASNNGYEQYF	TGTGCCAGTAATAACGGGTACGAGCAGTACTTC
TRBD2	TRBV7-6	.	TRBJ2-7	CASSSGLAAYEQYF	TGTGCCAGCAGCTCGGGACTAGCGGCCTACGAGCAGTACTTC
.	TRBV6-5	.	TRBJ2-7	CASSYAESFYEQYF	TGTGCCAGCAGTTACGCGGAATCTTTCTACGAGCAGTACTTC
.	TRBV2	.	TRBJ1-1	CASSTTGPNTEAFF	TGTGCCAGCAGTACGACAGGTCCGAACACTGAAGCTTTCTTT
.	TRBV29-1	.	TRBJ1-2	CSVRLDSYYGYTF	TGCAGCGTTAGACTTGACAGCTACTATGGCTACACCTTC
.	TRBV19	.	TRBJ1-1	CASSRGRGLNTEAFF	TGTGCCAGTAGCAGAGGACGGGGTCTGAACACTGAAGCTTTCTTT
.	TRBV19	.	TRBJ1-2	CASSIGQLSNYGYTF	TGTGCCAGTAGTATAGGACAGCTTTCAAACTATGGCTACACCTTC